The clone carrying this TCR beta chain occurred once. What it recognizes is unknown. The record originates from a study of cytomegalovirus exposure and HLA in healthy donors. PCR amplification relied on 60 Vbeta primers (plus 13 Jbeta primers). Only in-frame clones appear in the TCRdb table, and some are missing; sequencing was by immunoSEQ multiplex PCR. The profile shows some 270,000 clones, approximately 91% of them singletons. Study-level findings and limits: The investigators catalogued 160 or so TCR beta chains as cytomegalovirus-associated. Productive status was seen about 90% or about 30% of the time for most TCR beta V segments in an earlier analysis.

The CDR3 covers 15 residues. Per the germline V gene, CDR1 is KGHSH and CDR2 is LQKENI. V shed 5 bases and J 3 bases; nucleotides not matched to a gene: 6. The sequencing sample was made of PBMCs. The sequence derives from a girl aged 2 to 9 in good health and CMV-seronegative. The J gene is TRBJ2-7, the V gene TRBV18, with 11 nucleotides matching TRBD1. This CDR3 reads CASSYGTGGDYEQYF. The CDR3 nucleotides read TGTGCCAGCTCATACGGGACAGGGGGTGACTACGAGCAGTACTTC.